The T cell receptor (beta chain) under discussion was sequenced for a study of blood T cells in healthy people across ages. Alongside a J-beta primer mix, a sample-barcoded 5' primer served in a second PCR lasting about 7 to 11 cycles. MiXCR was run by TCRdb on the 5' RACE reads, yielding one entry per CDR3 protein. The sample has over a million distinct CDR3 sequences; roughly 60% are singletons. Drawn from each donor were approximately 10 milliliters of peripheral blood. Germline CDR1 reads MDHEN; CDR2 reads SYDVKM. Trimming removed 7 bases from V and 4 bases from J; junction bases left unmatched: 9. The CDR3 extends over 15 amino acids.

This chain joins TRBV28 and TRBJ2-1, with TRBD2 identical over 8 bases. Specimen: blood. This TCR was sampled from a man aged 18 to 29 in good health. In DNA, the CDR3 is TGTGCCAGCATTAATCCACTAGCGGTTTACAATGAGCAGTTCTTC. Translation gives CASINPLAVYNEQFF.